A selection of T cell receptor beta chains follows, all from one sample in a study of response to subunit inactivated influenza vaccine. TCRdb ran MiXCR on the RT-PCR reads and lists one entry per CDR3 protein. This table holds 650,000 or so distinct CDR3 sequences, roughly 15% found once. The source was PBMCs from blood, collected 14 to 15 days before vaccination. The source of these receptors is a man aged 50-60 years who received an inactivated influenza vaccine. CDR3s include the opening cysteine and the closing phenylalanine or tryptophan. The D gene is left open where the match is weak. Clone size is stated in some rows and not others, as once, few, many or a class when expanded.

TRBJ2-7,NA,NA,TRBV6-2/TRBV6-3,TGTGCCAGCAGTTACCCGCCGGTAGTCTACGAGCAGTACTTC,CASSYPPVVYEQYF
TRBJ2-3,many,NA,TRBV12-3/TRBV12-4,TGTGCCAGCAGTTTGTTGCTTCGCACAGATACGCAGTATTTT,CASSLLLRTDTQYF
TRBJ2-1,many,TRBD2,TRBV20-1,TGCAGTGCTAAGCGGGGGGTAAACTACAATGAGCAGTTCTTC,CSAKRGVNYNEQFF
TRBJ2-3,many,TRBD2,TRBV6-2/TRBV6-3,TGTGCCAGCAATCCCTTCCAGCGGGGCCTCACAGATACGCAGTATTTT,CASNPFQRGLTDTQYF
TRBJ2-1,NA,TRBD2,TRBV5-1,TGCGCCAGCAGCCCCATGACTAGCGGGCGTTACAATGAGCAGTTCTTC,CASSPMTSGRYNEQFF
TRBJ1-1,NA,NA,TRBV7-8,TGTGCCAGCAGCTTAGCGCCGGGGCCGGTAGCTGAAGCTTTCTTT,CASSLAPGPVAEAFF
TRBJ2-1,many,NA,TRBV5-1,TGCGCCAGCAGCGTGGGTCTCAATGAGCAGTTCTTC,CASSVGLNEQFF
TRBJ1-5,NA,TRBD1,TRBV12-3/TRBV12-4,TGTGCCAGCAGTGCAGGGGGCATGGACAATCAGCCCCAGCATTTT,CASSAGGMDNQPQHF
TRBJ2-7,many,NA,TRBV6-2/TRBV6-3,TGTGCCAGCAGCTATGACAGGATCGACGAGCAGTACTTC,CASSYDRIDEQYF
TRBJ2-1,many,NA,TRBV28,TGTGCCAGCAGCTCGTGGGTACAGGGCTCCTACAATGAGCAGTTCTTC,CASSSWVQGSYNEQFF
TRBJ2-3,few,NA,TRBV20-1,TGCAGTGCTATAAGAGTAGATTACACAGATACGCAGTATTTT,CSAIRVDYTDTQYF
TRBJ2-2,many,NA,TRBV29-1,TGCAGCGTTGACACCAGGGGTGGCGGGGAGCTGTTTTTT,CSVDTRGGGELFF
TRBJ2-5,NA,TRBD1,TRBV30,TGTGCCTGGAATCCACAGGGGGCTGGAGAAGAGACCCAGTACTTC,CAWNPQGAGEETQYF
TRBJ2-1,few,NA,TRBV5-1,TGCGCCAGCAGCCAAGGGGGGTTTCAGTTCTTC,CASSQGGFQFF
TRBJ2-7,NA,NA,TRBV11-2,TGTGCCAGCAGCCCCCACAGTCAGGAGGAGCAGTACTTC,CASSPHSQEEQYF
TRBJ1-2,NA,NA,TRBV20-1,TGCAGTGCGAATCAGGGAATATATGGCTACACCTTC,CSANQGIYGYTF
TRBJ2-1,many,TRBD2,TRBV6-2/TRBV6-3,TGTGCCAGCAGCCCGACTAGCGGGGGTTACAATGAGCAGTTCTTC,CASSPTSGGYNEQFF